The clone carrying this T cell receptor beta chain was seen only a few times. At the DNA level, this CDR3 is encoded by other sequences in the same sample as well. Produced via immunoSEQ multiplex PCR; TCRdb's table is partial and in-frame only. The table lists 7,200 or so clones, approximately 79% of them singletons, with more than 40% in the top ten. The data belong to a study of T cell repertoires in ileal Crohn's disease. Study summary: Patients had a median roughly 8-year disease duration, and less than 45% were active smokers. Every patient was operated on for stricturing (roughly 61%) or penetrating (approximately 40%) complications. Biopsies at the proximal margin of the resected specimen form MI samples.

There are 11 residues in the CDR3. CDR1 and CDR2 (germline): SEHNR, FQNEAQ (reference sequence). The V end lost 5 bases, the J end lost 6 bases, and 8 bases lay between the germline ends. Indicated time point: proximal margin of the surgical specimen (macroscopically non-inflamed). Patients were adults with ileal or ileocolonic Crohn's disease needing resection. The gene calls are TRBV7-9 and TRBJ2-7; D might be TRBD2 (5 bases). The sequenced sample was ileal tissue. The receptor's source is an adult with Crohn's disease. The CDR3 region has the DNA TGTGCCAGCAGCCAGGCGGGCGAGCAGTACTTC. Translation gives CASSQAGEQYF.